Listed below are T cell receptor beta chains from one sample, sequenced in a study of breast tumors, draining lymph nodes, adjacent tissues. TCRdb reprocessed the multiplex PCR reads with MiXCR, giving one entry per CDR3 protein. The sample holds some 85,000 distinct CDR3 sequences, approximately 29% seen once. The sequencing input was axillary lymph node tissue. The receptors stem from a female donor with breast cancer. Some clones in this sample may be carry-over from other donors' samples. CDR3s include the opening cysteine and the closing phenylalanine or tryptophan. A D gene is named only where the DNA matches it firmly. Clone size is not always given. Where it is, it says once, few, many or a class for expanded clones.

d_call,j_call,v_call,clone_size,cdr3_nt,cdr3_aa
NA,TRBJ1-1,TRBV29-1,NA,TGCAGCGTTTTGGGAGTTACTCCAATCCACACTGAAGCTTTCTTT,CSVLGVTPIHTEAFF
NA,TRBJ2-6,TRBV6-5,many,TGTGCCGGTCGTGCGAGTGGGGCCAACGTCCTGACTTTC,CAGRASGANVLTF
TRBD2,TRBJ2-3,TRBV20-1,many,TGCAGTGCTAGTTGGGCGGGAGCCCGTCTGGATACGCAGTATTTT,CSASWAGARLDTQYF
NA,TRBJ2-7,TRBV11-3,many,TGTGCCAGCAGCTTAGGGTTCAACTCCTACGAGCAGTACTTC,CASSLGFNSYEQYF
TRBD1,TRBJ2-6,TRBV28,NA,TGTGCCACTCGACAGGGGCCCTCTGGGGCCAACGTCCTGACTTTC,CATRQGPSGANVLTF
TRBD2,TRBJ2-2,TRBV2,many,TGTGCCAGCAGACGCTCCCCCAGCGGGAGCGGGACCGGGGAGCTGTTTTTT,CASRRSPSGSGTGELFF
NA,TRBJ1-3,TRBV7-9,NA,TGTGCCAGCAGCTTAGAAGTGAGCACCATATATTTT,CASSLEVSTIYF
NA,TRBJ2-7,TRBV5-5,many,TGTGCCAGCAGCTTGCTGGGGAAAAGCTACGAGCAGTACTTC,CASSLLGKSYEQYF
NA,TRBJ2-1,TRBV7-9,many,TGTGCCAGCAGCTTTACCGACGATTACAATGAGCAGTTCTTC,CASSFTDDYNEQFF
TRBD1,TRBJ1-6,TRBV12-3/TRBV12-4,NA,TGTGCCAGCAGTTTAAAGGGGGCGAATTCACCCCTCCACTTT,CASSLKGANSPLHF
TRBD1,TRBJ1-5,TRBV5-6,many,TGTGCCAGCAGCCATCAGGGGGCGAATCAGCCCCAGCATTTT,CASSHQGANQPQHF
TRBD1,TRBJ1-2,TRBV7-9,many,TGTGCCAGCAGCTCCCTGGGACAGGCAAGCGGCTACACCTTC,CASSSLGQASGYTF
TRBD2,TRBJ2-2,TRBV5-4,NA,TGTGCCAGCAGATCTAGCGGGGGCCCGCCGACCGGGGAGCTGTTTTTT,CASRSSGGPPTGELFF
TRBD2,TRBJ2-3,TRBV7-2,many,TGTGCCAGCAGCTTAGGCGTTTCTAGCGGGAGCGGAGATACGCAGTATTTT,CASSLGVSSGSGDTQYF
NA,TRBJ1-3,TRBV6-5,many,TGTGCCAGCGGACCAGACAGAGACTCTGGAAACACCATATATTTT,CASGPDRDSGNTIYF
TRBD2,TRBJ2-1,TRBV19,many,TGTGCCAGTAGTATAATAGGACTAGCCCTAAAATCGTCCTACAATGAGCAGTTCTTC,CASSIIGLALKSSYNEQFF
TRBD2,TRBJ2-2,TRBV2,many,TGTGCCAGCAATAATGCGGGAGGAACGAACACCGGGGAGCTGTTTTTT,CASNNAGGTNTGELFF
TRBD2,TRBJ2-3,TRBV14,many,TGTGCCAGCAGCCAAGGGTCTAGCGGCCAGGCGCAGTATTTT,CASSQGSSGQAQYF
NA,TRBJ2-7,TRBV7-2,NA,TGTGCCAGCAGCCATAACAGGGACACCTACGAGCAGTACTTC,CASSHNRDTYEQYF
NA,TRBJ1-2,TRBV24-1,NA,TGTGCCACCAGTGATACCGGGCAAAACTATGGCTGCGCCTTC,CATSDTGQNYGCAF
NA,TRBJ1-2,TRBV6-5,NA,TGTGCCAGCAGTTACTTAATGGAGGCCGAGGGCTACACCTTC,CASSYLMEAEGYTF
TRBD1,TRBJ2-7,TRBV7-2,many,TGTGCCAGCAGCTACTACAGGGGCGAGCAGTACTTC,CASSYYRGEQYF
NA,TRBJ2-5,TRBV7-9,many,TGTGCCAGCAGTCTCCTTAATAGGGCTTGGGACCAGTACTTC,CASSLLNRAWDQYF
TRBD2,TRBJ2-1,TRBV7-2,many,TGTGCCAGCAGCGCCAGACTAGCGGGCAACAATGAGCAGTTCTTC,CASSARLAGNNEQFF
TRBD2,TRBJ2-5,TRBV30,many,TGTGCCTGGAAGGGGAGGGCCCAAGAGACCCAGTACTTC,CAWKGRAQETQYF
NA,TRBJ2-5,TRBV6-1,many,TGTGCCAGCACCAGACAGGTCCAAGAGACCCAGTACTTC,CASTRQVQETQYF
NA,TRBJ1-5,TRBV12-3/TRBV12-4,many,TGTGCCAGCAGTTCTGGGGGGCAGCAGCCCCAGCATTTT,CASSSGGQQPQHF
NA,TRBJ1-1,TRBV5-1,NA,TGCGCCAGCAGCAGCGGGATGAACACTGACGCTTTCTTT,CASSSGMNTDAFF
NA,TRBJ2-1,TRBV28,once,NA,CASSSPGAEQPQHFAGNEQFF
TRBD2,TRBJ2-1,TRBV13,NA,TGTGCTAGAAAGCCGGGACTAGGGGACAATGAGCAGTTCTTC,CARKPGLGDNEQFF
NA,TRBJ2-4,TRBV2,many,TGTGCCAGCAGTGATGCAGGGGTCGGGAACATTCAGTACTTC,CASSDAGVGNIQYF
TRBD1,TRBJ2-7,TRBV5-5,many,TGTGCCAGCAGCACTGAGGGAAGGGGGCTATCAATCTACGAGCAGTACTTC,CASSTEGRGLSIYEQYF
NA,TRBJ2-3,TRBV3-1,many,TGTGCCAGCAGCTCCACTTTCACAGATACGCAGTATTTT,CASSSTFTDTQYF
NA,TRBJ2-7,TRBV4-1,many,TGCGCCAGCAGCCAAGAGGGTCAGGGCTTTGACGAGCAGTACTTC,CASSQEGQGFDEQYF
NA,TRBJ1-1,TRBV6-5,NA,TGTGCCAGCAGGGTTCTAGGGTTGAACACTGAAGCTTTCTTT,CASRVLGLNTEAFF
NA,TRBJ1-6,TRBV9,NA,TGTGCCAGCAGCGTTGCGGGGGGACACTATAATTCACCCCCCCACTTT,CASSVAGGHYNSPPHF
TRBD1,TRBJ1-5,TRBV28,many,TGTGCCAGCAGGGCGGGACAGGGGCACAATCAGCCCCAGCATTTT,CASRAGQGHNQPQHF
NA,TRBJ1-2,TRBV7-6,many,TGTGCCAGCAGCCATGGGTATGGCTACACCTTC,CASSHGYGYTF
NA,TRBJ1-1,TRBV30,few,TGTGCCTCCGATAGGGGCACTGAAGCTTTCTTT,CASDRGTEAFF
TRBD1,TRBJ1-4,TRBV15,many,TGTGCCACCAGCAGAGATTTAGGGACAGGGGGTGAAAAACTGTTTTTT,CATSRDLGTGGEKLFF
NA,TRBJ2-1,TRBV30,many,TGTGCCTACCGGGTCTCCTACAATGAGCAGTTCTTC,CAYRVSYNEQFF
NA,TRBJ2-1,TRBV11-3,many,TGTGCCAGCAGCTACTACCTTGGGGACAATGAGCAGTTCTTC,CASSYYLGDNEQFF
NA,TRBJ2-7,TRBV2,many,TGTGCCAGCAGTGAAGGGGGCGGGAAGGGGCCCTACGAGCAGTACTTC,CASSEGGGKGPYEQYF
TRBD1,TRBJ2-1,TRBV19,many,TGTGCCAGTAATCGGGACAGGAGCTCCTACAATGAGCAGTTCTTC,CASNRDRSSYNEQFF
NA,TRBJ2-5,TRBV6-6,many,TGTGCCAGCAGATGGACCCCTTTGGGAGAGACCCAGTACTTC,CASRWTPLGETQYF